The 17 T cell receptor beta chains below were found in one sample sequenced in a study of shared clonotypes between healthy human individuals. Here immunoSEQ multiplex PCR was the method, and the copy in TCRdb shows in-frame clones only, minus some. The sample has about 2.5 million clones, 85% to 95% seen once. The sample comprised naive CD4+ T cells from PBMCs. Regarding subset: CD45RA+ positively selected. Receptors originate from a man aged 18-30 years in good health. Some clones in this sample may be carry-over from other donors' samples.

As concerns this clone: At the DNA level, this CDR3 is encoded by other sequences in the same sample as well. The gene calls are TRBV15 and TRBJ2-7; 7 positions match TRBD2. The CDR3 has 14 residues. The germline gives CDR1 LNHNV, CDR2 YYDKDF (reference sequence). The junction had 2 bases not matched to a gene; V was cut back by 0 bases and J by 3 bases. The CDR3 reads CATSREGGGYEQYF. In nucleotides, the CDR3 is TGTGCCACCAGCAGAGAGGGCGGGGGCTACGAGCAGTACTTC.

The chain is built from TRBV18 and TRBJ2-1; the D gene is possibly TRBD1 (6 bases). V lost 0 bases and J lost 6, with 9 bases in between. The CDR3 is 14 residues long. Germline values: CDR1 KGHSH, CDR2 LQKENI. The CDR3 nucleotides are TGTGCCAGCTCACCACCGGGGGCTGGCAATGAGCAGTTCTTC. This encodes CASSPPGAGNEQFF.

This clone appeared a single time. Here the CDR3 DNA reads TGTGCCAGCCGCCGCGCGGGAAGGGACACTGAAGCTTTCTTT. Amino acid sequence: CASRRAGRDTEAFF. The chain is built from TRBV11-2 and TRBJ1-1; D not resolved. Trimming pared 8 bases from V and 3 bases from J, leaving 16 bases between. CDR1 is SGHAT, CDR2 FQNNGV, per germline. CDR3 length equals 14 residues.

A word on this clone: The same CDR3 can be traced to other DNA sequences in this sample. This chain joins TRBV5-6 and TRBJ1-1; 9 positions agree with TRBD1. J lost 1 base, V lost 2 bases, and 0 bases had no gene match. Germline V gene data show CDR1 as SGHDT and CDR2 as YYEEEE. The CDR3 contains 14 residues. The CDR3 protein is CASSLQGANTEAFF. As DNA, the CDR3 is TGTGCCAGCAGCTTACAGGGGGCGAACACTGAAGCTTTCTTT. The complete variable domain, with remaining parts taken from reference TRBV5-6 and TRBJ1-1, reads DAGVTQSPTHLIKTRGQQVTLRCSPKSGHDTVSWYQQALGQGPQFIFQYYEEEERQRGNFPDRFSGHQFPNYSSELNVNALLLGDSALYLCASSLQGANTEAFFGQGTRLTVV.

This rearrangement joins TRBV7-3 to TRBJ2-7; TRBD2 aligns across 12 bases. The germline CDR1 and CDR2 sequences are SGHTA and FQGTGA. The CDR3 loop spans 15 amino acids. The V gene end was trimmed by 5 bases and the J gene end by 6 bases; junction bases not matched to a gene: 8. The CDR3 here is CASSPRLAGVGEQYF. In DNA, the CDR3 is TGTGCCAGCAGCCCCCGACTAGCGGGAGTTGGCGAGCAGTACTTC.

About this clone itself: This same CDR3 is encoded by further DNA sequences in the sample. This chain connects TRBV5-1 to TRBJ2-1; D tentatively reads TRBD1 or TRBD2 (5 bases each). CDR3 size: 13 residues. Germline CDR1 is SGHRS and CDR2 is YFSETQ. Trimming removed 0 bases from V and 6 bases from J, with 7 bases in between. The CDR3 DNA reads TGCGCCAGCAGCTTGGGAGGGGCCAATGAGCAGTTCTTC. It is translated as CASSLGGANEQFF.

The chain uses TRBV11-2 and TRBJ2-7, with 7 bases identical to TRBD2. From germline, CDR1 is SGHAT and CDR2 FQNNGV. The CDR3 spans 15 residues. V lost 3 bases and J lost 3; bases outside the gene matches: 8. Written as DNA, the CDR3 is TGTGCCAGCAGCTTGGACGACGGGAGGCTCTACGAGCAGTACTTC. Translated: CASSLDDGRLYEQYF.

J is TRBJ1-5 and V is TRBV9, with D uncertain. This CDR3 has 14 residues. Germline lookup yields CDR1 SGDLS and CDR2 YYNGEE. Trimming stripped 4 bases from V and 0 bases from J, with 8 bases between. The CDR3 DNA sequence: TGTGCCAGCAGCAGGGATTATAGCAATCAGCCCCAGCATTTT. Protein product: CASSRDYSNQPQHF.

The chain is built from TRBV7-6 and TRBJ2-5; the D is unclear. Trimming left V 2 bases short and J 4 bases short, with 17 bases between. The CDR3 has 16 residues. Germline CDR1 reads SGHVS; CDR2 reads FNYEAQ. This CDR3 is CASSLNSGSNGETQYF. CDR3 nucleotides: TGTGCCAGCAGCTTAAATTCGGGTTCAAATGGAGAGACCCAGTACTTC. Full variable domain (remainder filled in from reference TRBV7-6 and TRBJ2-5): GAGVSQSPRYKVTKRGQDVALRCDPISGHVSLYWYRQALGQGPEFLTYFNYEAQQDKSGLPNDRFSAERPEGSISTLTIQRTEQRDSAMYRCASSLNSGSNGETQYFGPGTRLLVL.

The gene calls are TRBV7-3 and TRBJ2-7; D unclear. The ends were cut back, 11 bases at V and 2 bases at J, with 10 bases in the middle. CDR3 size: 11 residues. Per germline, CDR1 SGHTA and CDR2 FQGTGA. CDR3 residues: CAVGIAYEQYF. DNA for the CDR3: TGTGCCGTGGGCATAGCCTACGAGCAGTACTTC. The full variable domain, with the rest looked up from reference TRBV7-3 and TRBJ2-7, is GAGVSQTPSNKVTEKGKYVELRCDPISGHTALYWYRQSLGQGPEFLIYFQGTGAADDSGLPNDRFFAVRPEGSVSTLKIQRTERGDSAVYLCAVGIAYEQYFGPGTRLTVT.

The J gene is TRBJ1-5, the V gene TRBV19; D gene ambiguous. This CDR3 has 14 amino acids. Germline V CDR1 and CDR2: LNHDA, SQIVND (reference sequence). Trimming took off 2 bases at V and 4 bases at J, with 9 bases between the two ends. The DNA for the CDR3 is TGTGCCAGTAGTATAAATAGGCGTAATCAGCCCCAGCATTTT. This encodes CASSINRRNQPQHF.

With regard to this clone: This same CDR3 is encoded by further DNA sequences in the sample. J is TRBJ1-1 and V is TRBV28, with 7 bases matching TRBD1. Germline V lookup: CDR1 MDHEN, CDR2 SYDVKM. The V segment lost 3 bases and the J segment 1 base; nucleotides outside the gene matches: 5. The CDR3 spans 15 residues. The DNA of the CDR3 is TGTGCCAGCAGTTTGGCGGGACAGAGGAACACTGAAGCTTTCTTT. Translating gives CASSLAGQRNTEAFF.

This clone was recorded once. V gene TRBV7-9 combines with J gene TRBJ2-3, with D unresolved. This CDR3 has 11 amino acids. With 2 bases removed from V and 6 bases from J, the gap between germline ends came to 3 bases. The germline CDR1 and CDR2 sequences are SEHNR and FQNEAQ (reference sequence). The CDR3 DNA follows: TGTGCCAGCAGCTTAATGGATACGCAGTATTTT. Its translation is CASSLMDTQYF.

The chain combines TRBV10-3 with TRBJ2-7; 10 positions match TRBD2. The trim removed 4 bases at V and 7 bases at J, leaving 4 bases unmatched. There are 13 residues in the CDR3. Germline V CDR1 and CDR2: ENHRY, SYGVKD. Here the CDR3 reads CAISGTSGVEQYF. CDR3 DNA sequence: TGTGCCATCAGTGGGACTAGCGGTGTGGAGCAGTACTTC.

This rearrangement joins TRBV27 to TRBJ2-2; possibly TRBD1 for D (5 bases). Germline CDR1 is MNHEY and CDR2 is SMNVEV (reference sequence). Trimming cost V 0 bases and J 7 bases, with 15 bases left between them. This CDR3 comprises 16 residues. The CDR3 DNA follows: TGTGCCAGCAGTTTATCCTGGCCAGGGCCAGGCGGGGAGCTGTTTTTT. Protein product: CASSLSWPGPGGELFF.

This clone is a singleton in its sample. The rearrangement links TRBV28 to TRBJ2-1, with D perhaps TRBD2 (5 bases). CDR1 is MDHEN, CDR2 SYDVKM, per germline. The V and J ends lost 4 bases and 6 bases respectively, with 13 bases between them. The CDR3 is 14 residues long. For the CDR3, the DNA is TGTGCCAGCAGTTGGGAGCGCATTAGCAATGAGCAGTTCTTC. It translates to CASSWERISNEQFF.

This clone was seen just once. Other DNA variants within this sample encode the same CDR3. The V and J genes are TRBV28 and TRBJ2-1, with a possible D match to TRBD1 (5 bases). The germline CDR1 and CDR2 sequences are MDHEN and SYDVKM. Trimming stripped 5 bases from V and 2 bases from J, with 10 bases between. CDR3 length: 14 residues. The CDR3 here is CASSPVGPYNEQFF. The CDR3 coding sequence is TGTGCCAGCAGTCCGGTGGGGCCCTACAATGAGCAGTTCTTC.